Listed here are 18 T cell receptor beta chains from one sample, sequenced in a study of T-cell memory formation after mild COVID-19. TCRdb reprocessed the 5' RACE reads with MiXCR, giving one entry per CDR3 protein. The table shows 300,000 to 350,000 distinct CDR3 sequences, with roughly an eighth occurring only once. Specimen: PBMCs or a T cell subset sorted from them (not recorded which). The receptors were sampled from a man aged 18 to 29 who had mild COVID-19 (a few samples of this study predate the infection). Cell type and time point are not known.

The gene calls are TRBV20-1 and TRBJ2-1; D gene uncertain. The CDR3 loop spans 15 amino acids. V lost 0 bases and J 5 bases, leaving 14 bases between the germline ends. CDR1 and CDR2 from the germline V gene are DFQATT and SNEGSKA (reference sequence). The CDR3 nucleotides are TGCAGTGCTAGAGATCGGAGAGGTGGGGACAATGAGCAGTTCTTC. Its translation: CSARDRRGGDNEQFF.

This chain uses TRBV7-9 with TRBJ2-2; D is perhaps TRBD2 (7 bases). This CDR3 comprises 17 residues. Germline assignment: CDR1 SEHNR and CDR2 FQNEAQ (reference sequence). The V and J ends lost 5 bases and 5 bases respectively, with 21 bases between them. The CDR3 sequence is CASSNPPSGRGTGELFF. The CDR3 nucleotides are TGTGCCAGCAGCAACCCCCCCTCAGGGAGGGGGACCGGGGAGCTGTTTTTT.

This clonotype appeared many times. The CDR3 DNA follows: TGTGCCAGCAGTTACCGGACAGGGGCGAATGAGCAGTTCTTC. As protein: CASSYRTGANEQFF. The chain uses TRBV6-5 and TRBJ2-1; 9 nucleotides match TRBD1. With 2 bases clipped from V and 7 bases from J, the junction kept 3 bases outside the gene matches. Looked up from germline, CDR1 is MNHEY and CDR2 is SVGAGI. The CDR3 is made up of 14 amino acids.

This clonotype was recorded a few times. V usage is TRBV5-4 and J usage is TRBJ2-2, with 10 bases identical to TRBD1. With V trimmed by 4 bases and J by 2 bases, 5 bases remained unmatched. CDR1 SGHNT and CDR2 YYREEE come from the germline V gene (reference sequence). The CDR3 is 16 amino acids. The CDR3 DNA reads as TGTGCCAGCAGCAGGGGACAGGGGACAAACACCGGGGAGCTGTTTTTT. It encodes CASSRGQGTNTGELFF.

The chain recombines TRBV7-2 with TRBJ2-5; 9 nucleotides agree with TRBD1. Germline trimming cut 1 base from V and 7 bases from J; bases unmatched to any gene: 1. Germline V lookup: CDR1 SGHTA, CDR2 FQGNSA. This CDR3 is 13 amino acids long. The CDR3 reads CASSLEDRGTQYF. The CDR3 DNA is TGTGCCAGCAGCTTAGAGGACAGGGGGACCCAGTACTTC.

This rearrangement joins TRBV20-1 to TRBJ2-7, with D possibly called TRBD1 or TRBD2 (5 bases each). Germline V gene data show CDR1 as DFQATT and CDR2 as SNEGSKA (reference sequence). V was cut by 8 bases and J by 5 bases, with 22 bases left in between. The CDR3 is made up of 14 amino acids. For the CDR3, the DNA is TGCAGTCTAGCCCCGCTAGAGAGGGGACACGAGCAGTACTTC. It specifies CSLAPLERGHEQYF.

This clonotype was seen more than once but under ten times. This rearrangement joins TRBV12-3 or TRBV12-4 to TRBJ1-1; D remains unclear. This CDR3 spans 14 amino acids. V lost 5 bases and J lost 1, with 11 bases in between. The CDR3 sequence: CASSKTVRNTEAFF. CDR3 DNA: TGTGCCAGCAGTAAAACGGTGCGGAACACTGAAGCTTTCTTT.

This clonotype was recorded many times. The chain carries TRBV29-1 and TRBJ1-2, with a weak D call TRBD1 (5 bases). The CDR3 spans 14 residues. The germline V and J ends were trimmed by 4 bases and 0 bases, with 12 bases remaining between them. Germline CDR1 SQVTM, CDR2 ANQGSEA. CDR3 nucleotides: TGCAGCGTTGTGGGGGATACACCTAACTATGGCTACACCTTC. Translating gives CSVVGDTPNYGYTF.

CDR3 region: CASSLSPGSIQPQHF. The CDR3 bases are TGCGCCAGCAGCCTAAGTCCTGGGTCCATTCAGCCCCAGCATTTT. The V call is TRBV5-1, the J call TRBJ1-5; no clear D gene. CDR3 length: 15 amino acids. Between the trimmed V and J ends, which lost 4 bases and 6 bases, there was a span of 17 bases. Germline values: CDR1 SGHRS, CDR2 YFSETQ.

This clonotype has just one count. The chain is built from TRBV12-3 or TRBV12-4 and TRBJ2-3; D is undetermined. V was clipped by 5 bases and J by 2 bases, with 14 bases between them. This CDR3 comprises 15 residues. This CDR3 is CASSPSPPITDTQYF. The CDR3 DNA reads TGTGCCAGCAGTCCCAGTCCGCCTATCACAGATACGCAGTATTTT.

The gene calls are TRBV20-1 and TRBJ1-6, with 8 positions matching TRBD1. The CDR3 has 20 amino acids. V lost 1 base to trimming and J lost 1 base; unmatched junction nucleotides: 15. CDR1 DFQATT and CDR2 SNEGSKA come from the germline V gene (reference sequence). CDR3 nucleotide sequence: TGCAGTGCTAGAGGTCCCACAAAAGACAGGGGTATTTCCTATAATTCACCCCTCCACTTT. Protein: CSARGPTKDRGISYNSPLHF.

The rearrangement links TRBV9 to TRBJ2-2; 7 bases line up with TRBD2. Per the germline V gene, CDR1 is SGDLS and CDR2 is YYNGEE. The CDR3 runs to 16 residues. The J segment lost 2 bases and the V segment lost 0 bases, leaving 4 bases of the junction unmatched. The CDR3 is CASSVGSGANTGELFF. The CDR3 DNA reads TGTGCCAGCAGCGTAGGGAGCGGGGCCAACACCGGGGAGCTGTTTTTT.

This clonotype was found a few times. The chain employs TRBV6-5 and TRBJ2-1; perhaps TRBD2 as D (6 bases). The CDR3 consists of 14 residues. Germline V gene sequence: CDR1 MNHEY, CDR2 SVGAGI. Trimming removed 0 bases at V and 7 bases at J, with 10 bases between. CDR3 bases: TGTGCCAGCAGTTACTCGGGGGGAACAAATGAGCAGTTCTTC. Its protein is CASSYSGGTNEQFF.

The V call is TRBV7-2, the J call TRBJ1-2, with unresolved D. The CDR3 runs to 13 residues. Germline V gene lookup returns CDR1 SGHTA and CDR2 FQGNSA. V was shortened by 2 bases and J by 3 bases, with 7 bases between the two germline ends. CDR3 in amino acids: CASSLQRDYGYTF. The CDR3 nucleotides read TGTGCCAGCAGCTTACAACGGGACTATGGCTACACCTTC.

DNA for the CDR3: TGTGCCAGTAGTATTCGTAGAGGGGGCTACTATGGCTACACCTTC. Amino acids: CASSIRRGGYYGYTF. The chain is built from TRBV19 and TRBJ1-2, with 7 bases identical to TRBD1. V gave up 3 bases and J gave up 3 bases; unmatched junction bases: 7. The germline CDR1 and CDR2 sequences are LNHDA and SQIVND (reference sequence). The CDR3 spans 15 residues.

The chain links TRBV5-1 to TRBJ1-6; D not resolved. Germline loops: CDR1 SGHRS, CDR2 YFSETQ. This CDR3 comprises 16 residues. V was cut by 1 base and J by 6 bases, with 14 bases left in between. The CDR3 bases are TGCGCCAGCAGCTTGACTCAAAACAGAGCTAATTCACCCCTCCACTTT. This encodes CASSLTQNRANSPLHF.

V usage is TRBV5-1 and J usage is TRBJ2-2; 8 bases are shared with TRBD1. CDR3 size: 16 residues. Trimming took 4 bases from V and 1 from J; bases not matched to a gene: 6. CDR1 and CDR2 from the germline V gene are SGHRS and YFSETQ. The CDR3 reads CASSISGTGNTGELFF. The CDR3 DNA follows: TGCGCCAGCAGCATCTCCGGGACAGGGAACACCGGGGAGCTGTTTTTT.

This chain links TRBV20-1 with TRBJ2-5; D is unresolved. CDR3 length: 11 amino acids. Germline V gene sequence: CDR1 DFQATT, CDR2 SNEGSKA (reference sequence). V was trimmed by 2 bases and J by 5 bases, leaving 6 bases between them. CDR3 nucleotides: TGCAGTGCTAGACCCCCGGAGACCCAGTACTTC. This translates into CSARPPETQYF.